The 13 T cell receptor beta chains listed next were all sequenced from one sample in a study of T cell responses to AZD1222 COVID-19 vaccine. Repertoires were generated with immunoSEQ multiplex PCR, while TCRdb's copy carries only in-frame clones and drops some. This sample has under 50,000 clones; approximately 90% occur once, and the top ten carry 1.1%. Sample: peripheral blood, taken 28 days after the second AZD1222 dose. These receptors all come from an adult who received the AZD1222 COVID-19 vaccine.

V is TRBV10-1 and J is TRBJ2-5; 10 bases match TRBD2. Trimming at V came to 0 bases and at J to 4 bases, leaving 8 bases not matched to a gene. Looked up from germline, CDR1 is WNHNN and CDR2 is SYGVQD (reference sequence). CDR3 length: 17 amino acids. The DNA of the CDR3 is TGCGCCAGCAGTGAGTCGCGCCTAGCGGGAGACGGAGAGACCCAGTACTTC. Its protein product is CASSESRLAGDGETQYF.

V and J are TRBV9 and TRBJ1-2, with a possible D match to TRBD1 (5 bases). Germline V lookup: CDR1 SGDLS, CDR2 YYNGEE. V lost 0 bases and J lost 8, with 14 bases in between. CDR3 length: 14 amino acids. The CDR3 DNA reads as TGTGCCAGCAGCGTAGATCCGGGGGTGAGCGGCTACACCTTC. This gives the protein CASSVDPGVSGYTF.

The chain carries TRBV24-1 and TRBJ1-5, with 8 bases lining up with TRBD1. V was pared by 2 bases and J by 5 bases, with 1 base of the junction left unmatched. The CDR3 consists of 14 residues. The germline CDR1 and CDR2 sequences are KGHDR and SFDVKD. Here the CDR3 reads CATSDSGQDQPQHF. The CDR3 DNA reads as TGTGCCACCAGTGATTCGGGACAGGATCAGCCCCAGCATTTT.

V and J are TRBV2 and TRBJ2-7; D gene uncertain. Trimming removed 6 bases at V and 0 bases at J, with 12 bases between. There are 14 residues in the CDR3. Per the germline V gene, CDR1 is SNHLY and CDR2 is FYNNEI. The CDR3 DNA reads as TGTGCCAGCAGCCGCAGGTGGAGCTCCTACGAGCAGTACTTC. Translating gives CASSRRWSSYEQYF.

The J gene is TRBJ2-3, the V gene TRBV9; a possible D gene is TRBD2 (6 bases). Germline V gene lookup returns CDR1 SGDLS and CDR2 YYNGEE. CDR3 length: 14 amino acids. Trimming cost V 4 bases and J 5 bases, with 14 bases left between them. This CDR3 reads CASSMGGVEDTQYF. CDR3 sequence (DNA): TGTGCCAGCAGCATGGGGGGAGTTGAAGATACGCAGTATTTT.

The chain links TRBV2 to TRBJ2-5, with a tentative D call TRBD2 (5 bases). V shed 3 bases and J shed 2 bases, with 16 bases lying between them. Germline V lookup: CDR1 SNHLY, CDR2 FYNNEI. The CDR3 is 16 amino acids. Here the CDR3 reads CASSDIGGSSQETQYF. Here the CDR3 DNA reads TGTGCCAGCAGTGATATTGGCGGGTCAAGTCAAGAGACCCAGTACTTC.

The V gene is TRBV28, the J gene TRBJ1-1; 9 positions match TRBD1. The length of the CDR3 is 15 residues. J lost 6 bases, V lost 2 bases, and 7 bases had no gene match. The germline gives CDR1 MDHEN, CDR2 SYDVKM. CDR3 sequence reads: CASSLGDREDPEAFF. CDR3 nucleotide sequence: TGTGCCAGCAGTTTAGGGGACAGGGAAGACCCTGAAGCTTTCTTT.

The CDR3 loop reads CAISAGTGDEKLFF. The CDR3 region has the DNA TGTGCCATCAGTGCCGGGACAGGGGATGAAAAACTGTTTTTT. V and J are TRBV10-3 and TRBJ1-4, with TRBD1 matching over 10 bases. This CDR3 has 14 amino acids. From germline, CDR1 is ENHRY and CDR2 SYGVKD. V was pared by 4 bases and J by 6 bases, with 2 bases of the junction left unmatched.

The gene calls are TRBV29-1 and TRBJ1-1, with unresolved D. Between the trimmed V and J ends, which lost 6 bases and 0 bases, there was a span of 11 bases. Per germline, CDR1 SQVTM and CDR2 ANQGSEA. The CDR3 is 13 residues long. CDR3 sequence: CSVQDLMNTEAFF. CDR3 bases: TGCAGCGTCCAGGACTTAATGAACACTGAAGCTTTCTTT. The complete variable domain, with remaining parts taken from reference TRBV29-1 and TRBJ1-1, reads SAVISQKPSRDICQRGTSLTIQCQVDSQVTMMFWYRQQPGQSLTLIATANQGSEATYESGFVIDKFPISRPNLTFSTLTVSNMSPEDSSIYLCSVQDLMNTEAFFGQGTRLTVV.

V and J are TRBV5-1 and TRBJ1-2; 9 bases agree with TRBD1. This CDR3 spans 15 amino acids. Trimming cost V 2 bases and J 8 bases; bases outside gene matches: 10. Germline lookup yields CDR1 SGHRS and CDR2 YFSETQ. This chain's CDR3 is CASSLRTGEKEGYTF. As DNA, the CDR3 is TGCGCCAGCAGCTTACGGACAGGGGAGAAAGAGGGCTACACCTTC. Based on the CDR3 plus reference TRBV5-1 and TRBJ1-2, the full variable domain is KAGVTQTPRYLIKTRGQQVTLSCSPISGHRSVSWYQQTPGQGLQFLFEYFSETQRNKGNFPGRFSGRQFSNSRSEMNVSTLELGDSALYLCASSLRTGEKEGYTFGSGTRLTVV.

The rearrangement joins TRBV5-1 to TRBJ1-3, with D unclear. The CDR3 extends over 13 amino acids. Per the germline V gene, CDR1 is SGHRS and CDR2 is YFSETQ. V was clipped by 1 base and J by 4 bases, with 6 bases between them. The CDR3 DNA follows: TGCGCCAGCAGCTTGACACAAGGAAACACCATATATTTT. Translation: CASSLTQGNTIYF. The whole variable domain, remainder taken from reference TRBV5-1 and TRBJ1-3, is KAGVTQTPRYLIKTRGQQVTLSCSPISGHRSVSWYQQTPGQGLQFLFEYFSETQRNKGNFPGRFSGRQFSNSRSEMNVSTLELGDSALYLCASSLTQGNTIYFGEGSWLTVV.

The gene calls are TRBV7-8 and TRBJ2-5; 11 nucleotides line up with TRBD2. The V and J ends lost 4 bases and 4 bases, in that order; junction bases with no gene match: 2. The length of the CDR3 is 14 residues. Germline CDR1 is SGHVS and CDR2 is FQNEAQ. The CDR3 here is CASSSLAGGETQYF. CDR3 bases: TGTGCCAGCAGCTCCCTAGCGGGAGGAGAGACCCAGTACTTC.

The gene calls are TRBV30 and TRBJ1-6, with no clear D. Germline CDR1 and CDR2: GTSNPN and SVGIG (reference sequence). V gave up 3 bases and J gave up 6 bases, with 18 bases separating them. The length of the CDR3 is 16 residues. CDR3 coding DNA: TGTGCCTGGAGGTCGCGCGGGGAGGGAGGTAATTCACCCCTCCACTTT. Protein sequence: CAWRSRGEGGNSPLHF.